These 5 T cell receptor beta chains came from one sample sequenced in a study of T cell repertoires in cytomegalovirus infection (dated by TCRdb to 2018 to 2020). TCRdb records Illumina HiSeq 1500 as the sequencer. Using fastp at Q25 and MiXCR, TCRdb reprocessed the public reads and kept productive beta chains. Here each entry gathers all rows of one CDR3 protein and keeps the most common genes and DNA. Recorded for this sample are some 800,000 distinct CDR3 sequences; about 33% of them occurred a single time. Clones ranked in the top ten supply about an eighth of the sample. Read against the paper, the sample's treatment or condition label means: in vitro stimulation with specific CMV peptide epitopes to enrich CMV-specific T cells. Antigens for these TCRs are unknown. The sequencing here drew on cultured CD8+ T cells from PBMCs, taken from culture after CMV antigen stimulation. Every receptor here comes from a human donor in good health (CMV status not recorded). Some clones in this sample may be carry-over from other donors' samples.

This clonotype was counted a few times. This chain uses TRBV6-6 with TRBJ2-1; D gene ambiguous. Germline values: CDR1 MNHNY, CDR2 SVGAGI (reference sequence). CDR3 length: 16 amino acids. Trimming took 0 bases from V and 0 from J, leaving 9 bases between them. The CDR3 loop is CASSYSFLSSYNEQFF. The CDR3 DNA follows: TGTGCCAGCAGTTACTCGTTCTTGAGCTCCTACAATGAGCAGTTCTTC.

This clonotype was observed many times. This chain connects TRBV7-8 to TRBJ2-7; D may match TRBD1 or TRBD2 (5 bases each). The CDR3 contains 15 residues. Trimming stripped 5 bases from V and 6 bases from J, with 20 bases between. The germline V gene encodes CDR1 SGHVS and CDR2 FQNEAQ. Here the CDR3 reads CASSTSGGALREQYV. CDR3 DNA: TGTGCCAGCAGCACTTCTGGGGGTGCATTACGCGAGCAGTACGTC.

On this clonotype: This could be a read error, since a much larger clone is one nucleotide away. The chain has TRBV7-6 and TRBJ2-2; maybe TRBD1 (6 bases). Germline lookup yields CDR1 SGHVS and CDR2 FNYEAQ. CDR3 length: 17 amino acids. V was trimmed by 2 bases and J by 3 bases, leaving 16 bases between them. The CDR3 sequence is CASSLIFQGCDTGELFF. CDR3 DNA: TGTGCCAGCAGCTTAATATTCCAGGGGTGTGACACCGGGGAGCTGTTTTTT.

This rearrangement joins TRBV20-1 to TRBJ1-4; 7 nucleotides agree with TRBD1. This CDR3 contains 16 residues. Germline V gives CDR1 DFQATT, CDR2 SNEGSKA (reference sequence). Trimming took 4 bases from V and 8 from J; bases not matched to a gene: 16. The CDR3, as DNA: TGCAGTGCTATTAAGGGGGCCGGTATCTGGGTCGAAAAACTGTTTTTT. Its protein product is CSAIKGAGIWVEKLFF.

J is TRBJ2-2 and V is TRBV18, with D tentatively TRBD1 (6 bases). In germline, CDR1 is KGHSH, CDR2 LQKENI. The CDR3 totals 16 residues. Deletions cut 4 bases from V and 4 bases from J, with 16 bases between. Here the CDR3 reads CASSHQGYRVTGELFF. The DNA for the CDR3 is TGTGCCAGCTCACATCAGGGCTACAGGGTCACCGGGGAGCTGTTTTTT.